This T cell receptor (beta chain) was observed in a study of T cell responses to AZD1222 COVID-19 vaccine. Points from the study as a whole: A rise in Spike-specific TCR breadth and depth followed two AZD1222 doses. Vaccine-associated CD4 TCRs spanned spike, dominant at 160-218 and 743-854. The donor group comprised mostly white British people and more females; the analysis possibly underestimated clonal diversity.

As concerns this clone: Antigen: not known.

Clones were read by immunoSEQ multiplex PCR, and TCRdb kept only the in-frame ones, dropping some. Here the sample spans some 95,000 clones, roughly 88% being singletons. Germline CDR1 is LNHDA and CDR2 is SQIVND (reference sequence). V was shortened by 4 bases and J by 0 bases, with 18 bases between the two germline ends. The CDR3 runs 18 residues. The clonotype originates from an adult who received the AZD1222 COVID-19 vaccine. This sample comprised peripheral blood, obtained 28 days after the second AZD1222 dose. The chain is built from TRBV19 and TRBJ2-2, with a weak D call TRBD1 (6 bases). CDR3 sequence reads: CASSTFPTGKTNTGELFF. The CDR3, as DNA: TGTGCCAGTAGTACCTTTCCGACAGGCAAGACGAACACCGGGGAGCTGTTTTTT.